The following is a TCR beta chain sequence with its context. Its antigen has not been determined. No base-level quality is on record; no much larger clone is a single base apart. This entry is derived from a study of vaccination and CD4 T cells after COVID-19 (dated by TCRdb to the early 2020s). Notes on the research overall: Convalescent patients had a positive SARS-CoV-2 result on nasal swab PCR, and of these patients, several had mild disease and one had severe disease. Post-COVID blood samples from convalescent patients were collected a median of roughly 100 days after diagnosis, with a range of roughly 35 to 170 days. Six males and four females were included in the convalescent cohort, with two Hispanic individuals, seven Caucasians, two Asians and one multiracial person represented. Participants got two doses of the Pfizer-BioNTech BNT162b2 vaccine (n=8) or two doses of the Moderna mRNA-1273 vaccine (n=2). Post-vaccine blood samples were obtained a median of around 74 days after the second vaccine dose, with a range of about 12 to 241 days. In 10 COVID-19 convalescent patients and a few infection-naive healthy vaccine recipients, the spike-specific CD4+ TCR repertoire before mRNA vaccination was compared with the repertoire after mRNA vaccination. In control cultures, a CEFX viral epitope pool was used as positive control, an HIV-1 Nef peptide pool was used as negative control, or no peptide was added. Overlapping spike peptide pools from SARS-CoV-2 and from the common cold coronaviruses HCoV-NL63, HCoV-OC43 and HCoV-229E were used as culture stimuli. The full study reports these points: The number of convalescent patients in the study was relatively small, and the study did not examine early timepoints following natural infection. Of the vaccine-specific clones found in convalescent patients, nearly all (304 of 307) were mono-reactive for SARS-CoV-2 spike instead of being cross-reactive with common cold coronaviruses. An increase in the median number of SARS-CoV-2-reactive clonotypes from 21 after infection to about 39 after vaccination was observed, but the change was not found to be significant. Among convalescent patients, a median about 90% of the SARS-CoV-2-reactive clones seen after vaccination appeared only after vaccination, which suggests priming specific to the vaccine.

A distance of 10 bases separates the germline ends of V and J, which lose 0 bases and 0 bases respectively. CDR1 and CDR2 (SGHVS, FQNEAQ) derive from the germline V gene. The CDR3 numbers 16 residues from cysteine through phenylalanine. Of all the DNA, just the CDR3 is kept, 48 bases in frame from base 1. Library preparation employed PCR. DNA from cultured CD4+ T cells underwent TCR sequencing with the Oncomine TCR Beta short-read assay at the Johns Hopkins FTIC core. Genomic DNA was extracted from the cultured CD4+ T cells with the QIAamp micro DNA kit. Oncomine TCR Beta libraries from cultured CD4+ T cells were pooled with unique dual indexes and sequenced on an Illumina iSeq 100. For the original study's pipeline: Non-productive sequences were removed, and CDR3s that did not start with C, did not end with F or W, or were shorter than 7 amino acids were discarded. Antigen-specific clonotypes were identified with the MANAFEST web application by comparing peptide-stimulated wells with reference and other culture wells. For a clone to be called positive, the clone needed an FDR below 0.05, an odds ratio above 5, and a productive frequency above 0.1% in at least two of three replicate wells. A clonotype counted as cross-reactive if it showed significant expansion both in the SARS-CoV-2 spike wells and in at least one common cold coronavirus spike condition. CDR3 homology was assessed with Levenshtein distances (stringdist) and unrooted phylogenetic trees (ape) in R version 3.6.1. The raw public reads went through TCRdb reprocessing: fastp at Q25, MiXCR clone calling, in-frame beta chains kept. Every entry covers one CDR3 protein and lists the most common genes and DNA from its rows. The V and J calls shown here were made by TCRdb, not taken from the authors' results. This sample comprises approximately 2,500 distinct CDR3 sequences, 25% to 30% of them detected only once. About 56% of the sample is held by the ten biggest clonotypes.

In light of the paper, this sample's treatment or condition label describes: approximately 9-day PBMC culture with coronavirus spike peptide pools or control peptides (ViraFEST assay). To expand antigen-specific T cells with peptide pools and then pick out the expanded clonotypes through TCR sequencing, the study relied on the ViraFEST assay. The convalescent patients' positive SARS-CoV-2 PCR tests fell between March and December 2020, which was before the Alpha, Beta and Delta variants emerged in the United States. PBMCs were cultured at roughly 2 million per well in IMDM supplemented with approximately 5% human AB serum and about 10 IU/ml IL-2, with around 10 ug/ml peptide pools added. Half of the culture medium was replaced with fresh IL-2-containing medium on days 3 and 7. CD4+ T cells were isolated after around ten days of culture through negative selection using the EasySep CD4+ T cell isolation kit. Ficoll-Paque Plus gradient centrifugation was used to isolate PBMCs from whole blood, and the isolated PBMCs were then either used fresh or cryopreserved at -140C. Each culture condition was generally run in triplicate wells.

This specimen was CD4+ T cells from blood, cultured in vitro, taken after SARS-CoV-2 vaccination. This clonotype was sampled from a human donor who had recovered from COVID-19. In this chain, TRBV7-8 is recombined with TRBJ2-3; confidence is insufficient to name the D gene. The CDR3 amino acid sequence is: CASSLAGSSSTDTQYF. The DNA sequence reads TGTGCCAGCAGCTTAGCGGGCAGCAGTAGCACAGATACGCAGTATTTT.